These T cell receptor beta chains were read from a single sample in a study of T cell repertoires in cytomegalovirus infection. TCRdb reanalysed the reads using MiXCR and keeps one entry per CDR3 protein. The sample lists just under 300,000 distinct CDR3 sequences, roughly a tenth seen once, with around 2.5% in the top ten. Sequencing was performed on PBMCs. The receptors stem from a human donor in good health (CMV status not recorded). Some clones in this sample may be carry-over from other donors' samples. CDR3s include the opening cysteine and the closing phenylalanine or tryptophan. D genes are given only for firm matches. Expanded clones are given a class, and other clones once, few, many or no size at all.

v_gene,d_gene,abundance,j_gene,CDR3nt,CDR3aa
TRBV5-1,-,few,TRBJ1-1,TGCGCCAGCAGCTTGGTGGGTTTTGGCACTGAAGCTTTCTTT,CASSLVGFGTEAFF
TRBV7-8,TRBD2,few,TRBJ2-1,TGTGCCAGCAGTGGGACTAGAGGTAACAATGAGCAGTTCTTC,CASSGTRGNNEQFF
TRBV7-9,TRBD1,many,TRBJ1-6,TGTGCCAGCAGCTTAGCGACAGGGATTGATTCACCCCTCCACTTT,CASSLATGIDSPLHF
TRBV19,TRBD2,many,TRBJ2-2,TGTGCCAGTAGTACTAGCGGGGCGAACACCGGGGAGCTGTTTTTT,CASSTSGANTGELFF
TRBV19,TRBD1,many,TRBJ1-5,TGTGCCAGTAGTAAGCAGGGGGGCGGTCAGCCCCAGCATTTT,CASSKQGGGQPQHF
TRBV20-1,-,many,TRBJ2-1,TGCAGTGCTAGAGATTCACCGGTTCCTTACAATGAGCAGTTCTTC,CSARDSPVPYNEQFF
TRBV20-1,-,few,TRBJ2-1,TGCAGTGCTAGAGATCTCAGGACTTCGAATGAGCAGTTCTTC,CSARDLRTSNEQFF
TRBV5-1,-,many,TRBJ2-6,TGCGCCAGCAGCTTGGATATAGGGACGACTGGGGCCAACGTCCTGACTTTC,CASSLDIGTTGANVLTF
TRBV18,-,few,TRBJ1-5,TGTGCCAGCTCACCTGTCGGGGGAACCAGCAATCAGCCCCAGCATTTT,CASSPVGGTSNQPQHF
TRBV5-1,-,many,TRBJ2-5,TGCGCCACGAAAATTACGGGAGCCCTGGAGGAGACCCAGTACTTC,CATKITGALEETQYF
TRBV24-1,TRBD2,many,TRBJ2-1,TGTGCCACCAGTAACCCAAAGCGGGGGGGTTACAATGAGCAGTTCTTC,CATSNPKRGGYNEQFF
TRBV29-1,TRBD1,-,TRBJ1-6,TGCAGCGTCGGGACAGGGTATGATTCACCCCTCCACTTT,CSVGTGYDSPLHF
TRBV6-2/TRBV6-3,TRBD1,many,TRBJ1-2,TGTGCCAGCAGCTGGACAACGACAGGGAGAAGTGGCTACACCTTC,CASSWTTTGRSGYTF
TRBV30,TRBD1,-,TRBJ2-1,TGTGCCTGGAGTTTACCACCGGGACAGCCGTCCTACAATGAGCAGTTCTTC,CAWSLPPGQPSYNEQFF
TRBV12-3/TRBV12-4,-,-,TRBJ1-1,TGTGCCAGCAGTTTCCCCGGGGCTGAAGCTTTCTTT,CASSFPGAEAFF
TRBV11-1,-,many,TRBJ2-5,TGTGCCAGCAGCCATGCCGGGACTGTCCAAGAGACCCAGTACTTC,CASSHAGTVQETQYF
TRBV28,-,-,TRBJ1-1,TGTGCCAGCATCCGTATCCCGGCAGTCACTGAAGCTTTCTTT,CASIRIPAVTEAFF
TRBV29-1,TRBD2,-,TRBJ2-5,TGCAGCGTCGGCGGGACTAGCGGGGCCATTCGGGAGACCCAGTACTTC,CSVGGTSGAIRETQYF
TRBV14,-,many,TRBJ1-2,TGTGCCAGCAGTTACCAACGGGGGGCCTCCTTTGGTTATGGCTACACCTTC,CASSYQRGASFGYGYTF
TRBV7-9,-,few,TRBJ1-5,TGTGCCAGCAGAAGAAGGGACAATCAGCCCCAGCATTTT,CASRRRDNQPQHF
TRBV13,TRBD1,few,TRBJ2-1,TGTGCCAGCAGCTTATACTGGACAGGGCCGCAGTTCTTC,CASSLYWTGPQFF
TRBV7-3,TRBD2,-,TRBJ2-5,TGTGCCAGCAGAGTGGGAGGGGTCGGCCGAGAGACCCAGTACTTC,CASRVGGVGRETQYF
TRBV7-9,-,many,TRBJ2-3,TGTGCCAGCAGCTCCGGCGGGTTTTGGCCGTATTTT,CASSSGGFWPYF
TRBV12-3/TRBV12-4,-,many,TRBJ1-1,TGTGCCAGCAGTTTACAGGGGTACGAAGCTTTCTTT,CASSLQGYEAFF
TRBV12-3/TRBV12-4,TRBD2,-,TRBJ2-7,TGTGCCAGCAGTCCGAGACTAGCGGGGGGTGGAGAGCAGTACTTC,CASSPRLAGGGEQYF
TRBV20-1,-,many,TRBJ2-1,TGCAGTGCTAGAGTGTCGGGACGCCTTTTTTACAATGAGCAGTTCTTC,CSARVSGRLFYNEQFF
TRBV7-2,-,many,TRBJ2-3,TGTGCCAGCAGCCTCCGACAGACTACAGATACGCAGTATTTT,CASSLRQTTDTQYF
TRBV20-1,-,-,TRBJ1-5,TGCAGTGCTAGAGCGGGGGCATGGGGTATAAATCAGCCCCAGCATTTT,CSARAGAWGINQPQHF
TRBV29-1,-,-,TRBJ1-2,TGCAGCGTTGTGGGCGGTCATGGCTACACCTTC,CSVVGGHGYTF
TRBV18,-,many,TRBJ1-5,TGTGCCAGCTCACGAGACAGTGGTCAGCCCCAGCATTTT,CASSRDSGQPQHF
TRBV7-2,TRBD2,many,TRBJ2-1,TGTGCCAGCAGCTTAGGTAGCGGGGCAAATTACAATGAGCAGTTCTTC,CASSLGSGANYNEQFF
TRBV7-9,TRBD1,few,TRBJ1-4,TGTGCCAGCAGGGCCGGGACAGGGGATGAAAAACTGTTTTTT,CASRAGTGDEKLFF
TRBV6-2/TRBV6-3,TRBD1,many,TRBJ1-5,TGTGCCAGCAGTTACTGGACAGGGCTCAATCAGCCCCAGCATTTT,CASSYWTGLNQPQHF
TRBV9,TRBD2,many,TRBJ2-3,TGTGCCAGCAGCGTAGCGGGGGGGAGCACAGATACGCAGTATTTT,CASSVAGGSTDTQYF
TRBV7-2,TRBD1,many,TRBJ1-2,TGTGCCAGCAGCTCCTCGACAGGGGCCTATGGCTACACCTTC,CASSSSTGAYGYTF
TRBV5-5,-,few,TRBJ2-7,TGTGCCAGCAGCTTGGATTCGGGACACCTTCGGTACGAGCAGTACTTC,CASSLDSGHLRYEQYF
TRBV12-3/TRBV12-4,-,few,TRBJ1-1,TGTGCCAGCAGTTTATTAGACACCGACACTGAAGCTTTCTTT,CASSLLDTDTEAFF
TRBV6-5,TRBD2,few,TRBJ2-1,TGTGCCAGCAGTTACTCAAGCGGCGGGGGGTTGTACAATGAGCAGTTCTTC,CASSYSSGGGLYNEQFF
TRBV28,-,-,TRBJ2-7,TGTGCCAGCAGTTTCCCGACAGGACTTCTGTACGAGCAGTACTTC,CASSFPTGLLYEQYF
TRBV7-9,-,many,TRBJ2-3,TGTGCCAGCACCCTCACAGATACGCAGTATTTT,CASTLTDTQYF
TRBV20-1,-,-,TRBJ2-1,TGCAGTGCTAGAGTGCGGGGTCGGGGTTCCTACAATGAGCAGTTCTTC,CSARVRGRGSYNEQFF
TRBV2,-,few,TRBJ2-3,TGTGCCAGCAGACCCTTGGTACTCACAGATACGCAGTATTTT,CASRPLVLTDTQYF
TRBV28,-,many,TRBJ2-5,TGTGCCAGCAGTTTTAACGGAGAGACCCAGTACTTC,CASSFNGETQYF
TRBV5-1,-,-,TRBJ2-1,TGCGCCCCTTCCCGGGGCTCCTACAATGAGCAGTTCTTC,CAPSRGSYNEQFF
TRBV27,-,few,TRBJ1-1,TGTGCCAGCAGTTTAGGCCAGGCCTATATGGGGGACACTGAAGCTTTCTTT,CASSLGQAYMGDTEAFF
TRBV7-2,-,many,TRBJ1-2,TGTGCCACTCAGGTCCGGGGCTACACCTTC,CATQVRGYTF
TRBV29-1,TRBD2,-,TRBJ2-1,TGCAGCGTTGTCATACTAGCGGGGGGCCGTAATGAGCAGTTCTTC,CSVVILAGGRNEQFF
TRBV27,-,-,TRBJ1-6,TGTGCCAGCAGTCCCTCGGTCCAGCGGGATTCACCCCTCCACTTT,CASSPSVQRDSPLHF
TRBV28,-,many,TRBJ1-5,TGTGCCAGCAGACCCCTCAGGGATCAGGGCAATCAGCCCCAGCATTTT,CASRPLRDQGNQPQHF
TRBV7-9,-,-,TRBJ2-7,TGTGCCAGCAGCGTTACCGGGACACGCGTCTACGAGCAGTACTTC,CASSVTGTRVYEQYF
TRBV12-3/TRBV12-4,-,many,TRBJ1-3,TGTGCCAGCAGTTTGCGAGACAGGACGAGCTCTGGAAACACCATATATTTT,CASSLRDRTSSGNTIYF